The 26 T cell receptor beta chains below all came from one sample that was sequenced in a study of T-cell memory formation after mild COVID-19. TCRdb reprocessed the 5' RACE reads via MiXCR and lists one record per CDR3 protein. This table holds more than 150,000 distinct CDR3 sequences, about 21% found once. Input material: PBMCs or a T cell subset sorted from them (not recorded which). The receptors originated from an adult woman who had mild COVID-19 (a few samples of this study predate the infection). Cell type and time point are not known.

Here the CDR3 reads CASTTSRDRVSDTQYF. CDR3 DNA sequence: TGTGCCAGCACCACCAGCCGGGACAGGGTCTCAGATACGCAGTATTTT. The rearrangement joins TRBV25-1 to TRBJ2-3, with 9 bases that match TRBD1. This CDR3 contains 16 residues. The J segment lost 4 bases and the V segment lost 7 bases, leaving 12 bases of the junction unmatched. The germline V gene encodes CDR1 MGHDK and CDR2 SYGVNS.

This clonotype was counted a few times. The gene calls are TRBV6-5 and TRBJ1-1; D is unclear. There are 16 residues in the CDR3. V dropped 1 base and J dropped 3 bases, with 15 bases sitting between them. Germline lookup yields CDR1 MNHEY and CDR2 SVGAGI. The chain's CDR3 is CASSYLAGDGDTEAFF. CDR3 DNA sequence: TGTGCCAGCAGTTACTTGGCAGGTGATGGGGACACTGAAGCTTTCTTT.

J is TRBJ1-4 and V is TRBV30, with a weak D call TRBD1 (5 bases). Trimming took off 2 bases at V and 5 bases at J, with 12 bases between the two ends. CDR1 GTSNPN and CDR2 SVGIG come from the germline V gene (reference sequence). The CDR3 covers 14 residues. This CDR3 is CAWSWGLINEKLFF. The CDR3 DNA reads TGTGCCTGGAGTTGGGGGTTGATAAATGAAAAACTGTTTTTT.

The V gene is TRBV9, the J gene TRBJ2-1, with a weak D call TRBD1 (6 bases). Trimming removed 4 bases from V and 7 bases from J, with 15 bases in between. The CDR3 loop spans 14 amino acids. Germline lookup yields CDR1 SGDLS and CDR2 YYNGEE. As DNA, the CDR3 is TGTGCCAGCAGCCCTTCGGACAGACAAAATGAGCAGTTCTTC. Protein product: CASSPSDRQNEQFF.

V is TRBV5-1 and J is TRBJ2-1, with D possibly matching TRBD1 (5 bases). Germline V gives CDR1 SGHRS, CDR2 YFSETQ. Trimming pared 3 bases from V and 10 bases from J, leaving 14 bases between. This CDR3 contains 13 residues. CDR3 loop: CASSSDTTNEQFF. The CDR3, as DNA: TGCGCCAGCAGCTCGGACACCACGAACGAGCAGTTCTTC.

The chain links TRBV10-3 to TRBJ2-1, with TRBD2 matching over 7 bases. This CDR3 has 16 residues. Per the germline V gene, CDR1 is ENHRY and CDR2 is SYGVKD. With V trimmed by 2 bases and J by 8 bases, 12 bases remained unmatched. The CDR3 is CAISEAAGPRSDEQFF. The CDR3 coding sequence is TGTGCCATCAGTGAGGCAGCGGGGCCGCGATCTGATGAGCAGTTCTTC.

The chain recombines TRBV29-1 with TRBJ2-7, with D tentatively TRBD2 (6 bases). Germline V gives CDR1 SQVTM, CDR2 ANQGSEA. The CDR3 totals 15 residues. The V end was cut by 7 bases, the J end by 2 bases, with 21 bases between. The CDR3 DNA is TGCAGCGCAGAAGTTACCGGGACTGGGCCCTACGAGCAGTACTTC. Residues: CSAEVTGTGPYEQYF.

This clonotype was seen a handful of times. The CDR3: CASSATANTDTQYF. As DNA, the CDR3 is TGTGCCAGCAGCGCCACGGCGAACACAGATACGCAGTATTTT. The chain recombines TRBV7-3 with TRBJ2-3; D gene unclear. This CDR3 comprises 14 residues. V dropped 5 bases and J dropped 2 bases, with 11 bases sitting between them. Germline assignment: CDR1 SGHTA and CDR2 FQGTGA.

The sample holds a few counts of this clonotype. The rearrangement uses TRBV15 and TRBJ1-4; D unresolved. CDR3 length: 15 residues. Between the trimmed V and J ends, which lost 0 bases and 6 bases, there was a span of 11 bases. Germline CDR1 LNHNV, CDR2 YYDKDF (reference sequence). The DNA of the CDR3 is TGTGCCACCAGCAGAGAAGGGCAGTACGATGAAAAACTGTTTTTT. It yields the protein CATSREGQYDEKLFF.

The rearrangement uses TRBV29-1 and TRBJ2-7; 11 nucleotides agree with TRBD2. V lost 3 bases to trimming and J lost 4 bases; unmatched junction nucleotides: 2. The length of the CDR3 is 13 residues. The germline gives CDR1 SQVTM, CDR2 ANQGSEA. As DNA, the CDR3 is TGCAGCGTTGATAGCGGGAGGGGATACGAGCAGTACTTC. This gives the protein CSVDSGRGYEQYF.

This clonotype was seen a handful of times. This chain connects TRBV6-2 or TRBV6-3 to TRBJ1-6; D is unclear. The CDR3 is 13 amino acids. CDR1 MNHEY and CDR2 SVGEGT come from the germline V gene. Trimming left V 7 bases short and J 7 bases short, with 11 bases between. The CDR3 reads CASTDGYNSPLHF. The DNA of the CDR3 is TGTGCCAGCACGGACGGATACAATTCACCCCTCCACTTT.

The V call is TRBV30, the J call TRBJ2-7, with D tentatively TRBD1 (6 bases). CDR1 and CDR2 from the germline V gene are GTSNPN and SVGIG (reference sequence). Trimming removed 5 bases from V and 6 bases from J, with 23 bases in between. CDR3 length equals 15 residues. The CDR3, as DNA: TGTGCCTGGGCCTCATCCAGGGGTATTTACGGCGAGCAGTACTTC. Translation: CAWASSRGIYGEQYF.

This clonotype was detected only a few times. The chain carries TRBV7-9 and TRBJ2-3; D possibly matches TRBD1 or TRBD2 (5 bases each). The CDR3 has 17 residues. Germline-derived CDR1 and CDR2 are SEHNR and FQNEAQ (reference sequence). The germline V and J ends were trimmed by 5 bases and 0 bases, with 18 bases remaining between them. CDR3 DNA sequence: TGTGCCAGCAGCGGCCGCCGAGGGGACGGTAGCACAGATACGCAGTATTTT. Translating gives CASSGRRGDGSTDTQYF.

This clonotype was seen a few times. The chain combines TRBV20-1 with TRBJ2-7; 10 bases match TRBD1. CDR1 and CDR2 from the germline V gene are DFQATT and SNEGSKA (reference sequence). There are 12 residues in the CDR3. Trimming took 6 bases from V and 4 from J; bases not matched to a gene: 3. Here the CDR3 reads CSAWDRGYEQYF. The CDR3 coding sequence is TGCAGTGCGTGGGACAGGGGTTACGAGCAGTACTTC.

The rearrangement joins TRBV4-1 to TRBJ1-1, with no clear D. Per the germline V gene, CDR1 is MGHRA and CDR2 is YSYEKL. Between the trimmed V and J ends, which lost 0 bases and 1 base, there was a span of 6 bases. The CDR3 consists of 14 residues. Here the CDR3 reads CASSQEDGNTEAFF. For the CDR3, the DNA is TGCGCCAGCAGCCAAGAGGACGGGAACACTGAAGCTTTCTTT.

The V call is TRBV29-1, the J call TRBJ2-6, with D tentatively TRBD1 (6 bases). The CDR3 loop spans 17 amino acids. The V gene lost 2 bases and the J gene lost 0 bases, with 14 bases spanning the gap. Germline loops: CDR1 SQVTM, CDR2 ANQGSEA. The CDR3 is CSVESPGAHSGANVLTF. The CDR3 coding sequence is TGCAGCGTTGAATCGCCAGGGGCTCACTCTGGGGCCAACGTCCTGACTTTC.

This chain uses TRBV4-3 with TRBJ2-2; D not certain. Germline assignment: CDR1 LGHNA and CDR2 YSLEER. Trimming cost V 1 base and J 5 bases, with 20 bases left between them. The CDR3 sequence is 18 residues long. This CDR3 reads CASSQGSALGSPTGELFF. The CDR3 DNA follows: TGCGCCAGCAGCCAAGGTTCGGCTCTCGGTTCCCCGACCGGGGAGCTGTTTTTT.

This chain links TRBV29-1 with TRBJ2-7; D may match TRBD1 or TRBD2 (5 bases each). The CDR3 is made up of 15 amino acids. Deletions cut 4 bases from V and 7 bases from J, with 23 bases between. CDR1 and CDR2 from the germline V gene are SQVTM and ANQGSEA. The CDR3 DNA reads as TGCAGCGTTGTAACCAAGGGACCCGACGTGGGGGAGCAGTACTTC. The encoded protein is CSVVTKGPDVGEQYF.

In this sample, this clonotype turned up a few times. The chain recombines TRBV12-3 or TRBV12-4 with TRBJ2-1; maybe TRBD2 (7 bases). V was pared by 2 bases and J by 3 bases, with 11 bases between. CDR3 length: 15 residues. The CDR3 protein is CASSLRGGIYNEQFF. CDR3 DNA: TGTGCCAGCAGTTTAAGGGGGGGCATCTACAATGAGCAGTTCTTC.

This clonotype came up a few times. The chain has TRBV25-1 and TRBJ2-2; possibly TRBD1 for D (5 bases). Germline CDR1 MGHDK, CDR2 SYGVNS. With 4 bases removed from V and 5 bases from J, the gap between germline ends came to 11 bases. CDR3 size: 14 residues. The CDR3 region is CASSVASGTGELFF. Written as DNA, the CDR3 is TGTGCCAGCAGTGTCGCCTCAGGGACCGGGGAGCTGTTTTTT.

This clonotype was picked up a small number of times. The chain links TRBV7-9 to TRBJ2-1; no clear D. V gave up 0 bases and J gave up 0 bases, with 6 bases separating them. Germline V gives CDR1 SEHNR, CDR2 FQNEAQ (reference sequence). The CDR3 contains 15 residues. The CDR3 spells CASSLAIGSYNEQFF. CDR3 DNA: TGTGCCAGCAGCTTAGCTATAGGCTCCTACAATGAGCAGTTCTTC.

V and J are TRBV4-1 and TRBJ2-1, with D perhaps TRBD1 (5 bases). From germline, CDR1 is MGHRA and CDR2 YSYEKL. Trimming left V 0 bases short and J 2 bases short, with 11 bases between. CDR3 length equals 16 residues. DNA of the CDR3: TGCGCCAGCAGCCAAGATCCAGGGAACCCCTACAATGAGCAGTTCTTC. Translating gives CASSQDPGNPYNEQFF.

CDR3 nucleotides: TGTGCCAGCAGTTTCGAGGGGTATCGGAACATTCAGTACTTC. This sequence encodes CASSFEGYRNIQYF. This chain joins TRBV12-3 or TRBV12-4 and TRBJ2-4, with D possibly being TRBD1 or TRBD2 (5 bases each). V was clipped by 3 bases and J by 7 bases, with 13 bases between them. CDR3 size: 14 residues.

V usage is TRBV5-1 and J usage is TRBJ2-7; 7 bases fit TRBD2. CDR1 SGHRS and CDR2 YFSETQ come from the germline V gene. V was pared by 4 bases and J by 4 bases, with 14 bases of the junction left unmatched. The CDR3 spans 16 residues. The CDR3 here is CASSDLSGVLMYEQYF. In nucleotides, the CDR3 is TGCGCCAGCAGCGACCTCAGCGGGGTCTTGATGTACGAGCAGTACTTC.

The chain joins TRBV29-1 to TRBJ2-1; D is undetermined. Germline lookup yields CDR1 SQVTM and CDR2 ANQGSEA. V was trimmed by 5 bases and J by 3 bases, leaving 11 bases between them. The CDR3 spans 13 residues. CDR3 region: CSVPLGSYNEQFF. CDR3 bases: TGCAGCGTTCCCCTGGGCAGCTACAATGAGCAGTTCTTC.

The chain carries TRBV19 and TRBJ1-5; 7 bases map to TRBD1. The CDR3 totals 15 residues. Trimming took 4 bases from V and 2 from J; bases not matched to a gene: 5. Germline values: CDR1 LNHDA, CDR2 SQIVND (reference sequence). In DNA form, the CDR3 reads TGTGCCAGTAGTACCAACAGGGGTGGCAATCAGCCCCAGCATTTT. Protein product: CASSTNRGGNQPQHF.